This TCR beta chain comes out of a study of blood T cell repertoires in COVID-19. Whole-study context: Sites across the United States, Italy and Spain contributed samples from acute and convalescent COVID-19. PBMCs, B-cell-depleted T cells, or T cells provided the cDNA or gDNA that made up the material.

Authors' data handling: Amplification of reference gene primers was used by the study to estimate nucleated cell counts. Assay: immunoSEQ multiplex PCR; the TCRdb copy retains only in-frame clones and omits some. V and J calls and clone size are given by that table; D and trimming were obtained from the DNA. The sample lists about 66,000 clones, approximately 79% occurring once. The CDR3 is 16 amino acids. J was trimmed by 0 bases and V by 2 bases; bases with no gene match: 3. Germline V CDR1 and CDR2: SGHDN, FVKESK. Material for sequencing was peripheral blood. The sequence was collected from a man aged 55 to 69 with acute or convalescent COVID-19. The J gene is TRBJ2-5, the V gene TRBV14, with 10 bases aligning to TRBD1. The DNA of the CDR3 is TGTGCCAGCAGCCAATGGGGACAGGGGTACCAAGAGACCCAGTACTTC. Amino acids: CASSQWGQGYQETQYF.